One and the same sample provided the 27 T cell receptor beta chains below, sequenced in a study of memory CD4+ T cells and cytomegalovirus serostatus. Measured with immunoSEQ multiplex PCR; TCRdb has only the in-frame clones, and not every one. Among over 40,000 clones listed, 82% were seen once. Single viable CD3+CD4+CD8-CD45RO+ cells were sorted as the memory CD4+ T cells. Sequencing input: memory CD4+ T cells from blood. The receptors were gathered from an adult in good health and CMV-seronegative.

This clone was counted a few times. CDR3 amino acids: CAITGGDYNYGYTF. The CDR3 region has the DNA TGTGCCATAACTGGGGGGGACTATAACTATGGCTACACCTTC. The chain has TRBV28 and TRBJ1-2; perhaps TRBD1 as D (5 bases). The CDR3 is 14 residues long. Germline assignment: CDR1 MDHEN and CDR2 SYDVKM. Deletions cut 10 bases from V and 1 base from J, with 16 bases between.

This chain connects TRBV18 to TRBJ1-6; 12 bases fit TRBD1. CDR1 KGHSH and CDR2 LQKENI come from the germline V gene. V gave up 6 bases and J gave up 9 bases; unmatched junction bases: 9. This CDR3 has 16 amino acids. The CDR3 is CASSGDRGRARSPLHF. The DNA for the CDR3 is TGTGCCAGCTCCGGGGACAGGGGGCGCGCACGTTCACCCCTCCACTTT.

The chain is built from TRBV28 and TRBJ1-2, with unresolved D. Trimming pared 4 bases from V and 8 bases from J, leaving 8 bases between. The CDR3 runs to 11 residues. Per the germline V gene, CDR1 is MDHEN and CDR2 is SYDVKM. The CDR3 spells CASSSVYGYTF. The CDR3 nucleotides read TGTGCCAGCAGTTCCGTCTACGGCTACACCTTC.

The J gene is TRBJ2-1, the V gene TRBV18; a weak D match, TRBD2 (6 bases). V lost 5 bases, J lost 4 bases, and 18 bases lay in between. The germline CDR1 and CDR2 sequences are KGHSH and LQKENI. The CDR3 length is 16 residues. The CDR3 DNA reads TGTGCCAGCTCATCATTCGGGGGAGAGGGGTACAATGAGCAGTTCTTC. Protein: CASSSFGGEGYNEQFF.

CDR3 sequence (DNA): TGTGCCAGCAGGTCGGCCGGGACAGATGAAAAACTGTTTTTT. This encodes CASRSAGTDEKLFF. This chain connects TRBV6-1 to TRBJ1-4; TRBD1 matches at 7 bases. The CDR3 is 14 residues long. Germline values: CDR1 MNHNS, CDR2 SASEGT. V lost 6 bases and J lost 6; bases outside the gene matches: 7.

There are a few counts of this clone. This sequence joins TRBV5-6 and TRBJ2-7, with D perhaps matching TRBD1 or TRBD2 (5 bases each). V was pared by 4 bases and J by 6 bases, with 17 bases between. Germline V gene sequence: CDR1 SGHDT, CDR2 YYEEEE. The CDR3 loop spans 14 amino acids. Here the CDR3 DNA reads TGTGCCAGCAGCCTAACAGTGATTGGGGGCGAGCAGTACTTC. It translates to CASSLTVIGGEQYF. Full variable domain (outside the CDR3, taken from reference TRBV5-6 and TRBJ2-7): DAGVTQSPTHLIKTRGQQVTLRCSPKSGHDTVSWYQQALGQGPQFIFQYYEEEERQRGNFPDRFSGHQFPNYSSELNVNALLLGDSALYLCASSLTVIGGEQYFGPGTRLTVT.

The rearrangement joins TRBV7-6 to TRBJ1-6, with 9 positions matching TRBD1. Germline loops: CDR1 SGHVS, CDR2 FNYEAQ. This CDR3 is 16 amino acids long. The trim removed 5 bases at V and 4 bases at J, leaving 6 bases unmatched. The CDR3 DNA reads as TGTGCCAGCAGCGACCGACAGGGGGGATATAATTCACCCCTCCACTTT. The encoded protein is CASSDRQGGYNSPLHF.

The table lists this clone with a count of one. This rearrangement joins TRBV6-5 to TRBJ2-1; TRBD2 is a possible D gene (6 bases). V was clipped by 2 bases and J by 7 bases, with 15 bases between them. This CDR3 spans 15 amino acids. CDR1 is MNHEY, CDR2 SVGAGI, per germline. The CDR3 here is CASSYQASVGNEQFF. For the CDR3, the DNA is TGTGCCAGCAGTTACCAGGCTAGCGTCGGAAATGAGCAGTTCTTC.

The chain combines TRBV28 with TRBJ1-5; maybe TRBD1 (6 bases). Germline V CDR1 and CDR2: MDHEN, SYDVKM. Trimming left V 3 bases short and J 1 base short, with 10 bases between. The CDR3 is 15 residues long. DNA of the CDR3: TGTGCCAGCAGTTTCAGGGGCAGGAGCAATCAGCCCCAGCATTTT. Translating gives CASSFRGRSNQPQHF.

This chain joins TRBV30 and TRBJ2-7, with a possible D match to TRBD2 (5 bases). V gave up 3 bases and J gave up 0 bases, with 15 bases separating them. Germline CDR1 and CDR2: GTSNPN and SVGIG (reference sequence). CDR3 length: 15 amino acids. The CDR3 reads CAWRRPGSSSYEQYF. The DNA of the CDR3 is TGTGCCTGGAGACGTCCGGGATCCAGCTCCTACGAGCAGTACTTC.

This chain joins TRBV5-6 and TRBJ2-1; perhaps TRBD2 as D (6 bases). Trimming pared 4 bases from V and 4 bases from J, leaving 15 bases between. The CDR3 is 15 amino acids. CDR1 is SGHDT, CDR2 YYEEEE, per germline. The CDR3 here is CASSRREIFYNEQFF. In DNA form, the CDR3 reads TGTGCCAGCAGCCGCCGGGAGATCTTTTACAATGAGCAGTTCTTC.

V usage is TRBV5-1 and J usage is TRBJ2-5; 7 nucleotides match TRBD1. V was clipped by 1 base and J by 2 bases; unmatched bases: 2. The CDR3 runs 14 residues. Per the germline V gene, CDR1 is SGHRS and CDR2 is YFSETQ. CDR3 in amino acids: CASSLTGEQETQYF. DNA for the CDR3: TGCGCCAGCAGCTTGACAGGGGAGCAAGAGACCCAGTACTTC.

This chain connects TRBV7-8 to TRBJ2-2; D uncertain. This CDR3 contains 13 residues. V lost 1 base and J lost 8, with 8 bases in between. Per the germline V gene, CDR1 is SGHVS and CDR2 is FQNEAQ. The CDR3 loop reads CASSLVVEGELFF. CDR3 bases: TGTGCCAGCAGCTTAGTGGTAGAGGGGGAGCTGTTTTTT.

The J gene is TRBJ1-1, the V gene TRBV10-1; no clear D gene. The CDR3 length is 16 residues. In germline, CDR1 is WNHNN, CDR2 SYGVQD (reference sequence). The V and J ends lost 3 bases and 0 bases respectively, with 14 bases between them. CDR3 region: CASSEGRKGMNTEAFF. CDR3 bases: TGCGCCAGCAGTGAAGGCAGAAAGGGAATGAACACTGAAGCTTTCTTT.

The rearrangement links TRBV4-3 to TRBJ2-2; D not certain. CDR3 length: 11 amino acids. Germline CDR1 reads LGHNA; CDR2 reads YSLEER. Trimming took off 4 bases at V and 5 bases at J, with 2 bases between the two ends. The CDR3 region has the DNA TGCGCCAGCAGCCTAACCGGGGAGCTGTTTTTT. Its translation: CASSLTGELFF.

The chain has TRBV18 and TRBJ2-5; D assignment may be TRBD1 or TRBD2 (5 bases each). Germline lookup yields CDR1 KGHSH and CDR2 LQKENI. Between the trimmed V and J ends, which lost 3 bases and 1 base, there was a span of 12 bases. This CDR3 is 15 amino acids long. The CDR3 is CASSPGRTTQETQYF. CDR3 nucleotides: TGTGCCAGCTCACCGGGACGGACGACCCAAGAGACCCAGTACTTC. The full variable domain, completed using reference TRBV18 and TRBJ2-5, is NAGVMQNPRHLVRRRGQEARLRCSPMKGHSHVYWYRQLPEEGLKFMVYLQKENIIDESGMPKERFSAEFPKEGPSILRIQQVVRGDSAAYFCASSPGRTTQETQYFGPGTRLLVL.

The V gene is TRBV28, the J gene TRBJ2-7; 8 positions match TRBD2. Trimming took 2 bases from V and 6 from J; bases not matched to a gene: 18. CDR3 length: 18 amino acids. The germline CDR1 and CDR2 sequences are MDHEN and SYDVKM. CDR3 sequence reads: CASSLSTGLGSVSGEQYF. The CDR3 bases are TGTGCCAGCAGTTTAAGTACGGGACTAGGATCAGTTTCGGGCGAGCAGTACTTC.

The rearrangement links TRBV7-2 to TRBJ1-1; 7 nucleotides align to TRBD1. CDR3 length equals 14 residues. From germline, CDR1 is SGHTA and CDR2 FQGNSA. With 5 bases clipped from V and 2 bases from J, the junction kept 5 bases outside the gene matches. DNA for the CDR3: TGTGCCAGCAGCATTTGGGACAGTAACACTGAAGCTTTCTTT. Translation: CASSIWDSNTEAFF.

This chain connects TRBV7-6 to TRBJ1-1; D gene ambiguous. CDR3 length: 12 amino acids. Germline-derived CDR1 and CDR2 are SGHVS and FNYEAQ. The ends were cut back, 5 bases at V and 4 bases at J, with 8 bases in the middle. The CDR3, as DNA: TGTGCCAGCAGCCAAACCTCCACTGAAGCTTTCTTT. It codes for CASSQTSTEAFF.

The gene calls are TRBV21-1 and TRBJ2-1; whether TRBD1, the table's D call, matches the DNA was not checked. TRBV21-1 represents a pseudogene. This CDR3 region has 20 residues. The CDR3 DNA sequence: TGTGCCAGCAGCATCCGGGACAGGGAATGCCAAAAGAGCTCCTACAATGAGCAGTTCTTC. Translating gives CASSIRDRECQKSSYNEQFF.

There are a few counts of this clone. V and J are TRBV2 and TRBJ1-5; D is possibly TRBD1 (5 bases). The CDR3 has 13 amino acids. Germline CDR1 is SNHLY and CDR2 is FYNNEI. Trimming cost V 4 bases and J 4 bases, with 8 bases left between them. The chain's CDR3 is CASSGGGNQPQHF. CDR3 bases: TGTGCCAGCAGTGGGGGGGGGAATCAGCCCCAGCATTTT.

This sequence joins TRBV7-2 and TRBJ1-3; D is ambiguous. This CDR3 contains 16 residues. V shed 4 bases and J shed 0 bases, with 13 bases lying between them. Germline lookup yields CDR1 SGHTA and CDR2 FQGNSA. CDR3 loop: CASSSSTILSGNTIYF. The CDR3 DNA is TGTGCCAGCAGCTCCTCGACTATACTCTCTGGAAACACCATATATTTT.

The chain couples TRBV7-2 to TRBJ1-1; no definite D call. CDR1 is SGHTA and CDR2 is FQGNSA in the germline V gene. The CDR3 covers 13 residues. Trimming removed 5 bases from V and 3 bases from J, with 10 bases in between. The CDR3 reads CASSRRRDTEAFF. DNA for the CDR3: TGTGCCAGCAGCCGGAGGAGGGACACTGAAGCTTTCTTT.

This clone was seen a handful of times. A junction end diverges from the germline sequence, so it may reflect a read error. This chain uses TRBV6-5 with TRBJ2-4; 8 nucleotides line up with TRBD1. Per the germline V gene, CDR1 is MNHEY and CDR2 is SVGAGI. There are 11 residues in the CDR3. CDR3 nucleotides: TGTGCCAGCGGGACAGGCGGGCCTGGGCACTTC. Amino acid sequence: CASGTGGPGHF.

V is TRBV5-8 and J is TRBJ2-7, with TRBD2 as a possible D gene (5 bases). The germline V gene has CDR1 SGHTS and CDR2 YDEGEE. V was trimmed by 5 bases and J by 7 bases, leaving 10 bases between them. The CDR3 is 11 residues long. In DNA form, the CDR3 reads TGTGCCAGCAGACTGGAGGAAGAGCAGTACTTC. This gives the protein CASRLEEEQYF.

J is TRBJ1-1 and V is TRBV5-4, with TRBD1 as a possible D gene (6 bases). The CDR3 extends over 14 amino acids. The germline V and J ends were trimmed by 0 bases and 2 bases, with 8 bases remaining between them. Germline V CDR1 and CDR2: SGHNT, YYREEE (reference sequence). This CDR3 reads CASSLGTENTEAFF. The CDR3 DNA reads TGTGCCAGCAGCTTGGGGACAGAAAACACTGAAGCTTTCTTT.

This rearrangement joins TRBV5-1 to TRBJ1-5, with D uncertain. The germline V gene has CDR1 SGHRS and CDR2 YFSETQ. The CDR3 sequence is 13 residues long. V was clipped by 2 bases and J by 0 bases, with 3 bases between them. The CDR3 reads CASSFDSNQPQHF. CDR3 sequence (DNA): TGCGCCAGCAGCTTTGATAGCAATCAGCCCCAGCATTTT.